Below, 19 T cell receptor beta chains from the same sample are listed, as sequenced in a study of T cell responses to AZD1222 COVID-19 vaccine. Assay used: immunoSEQ multiplex PCR; TCRdb lists only in-frame clones, some missing. There are over 150,000 clones in the sample; 80% to 90% occur only once, and about 6.9% lies in the top ten. The material sequenced was peripheral blood, taken on day 0 of AZD1222 vaccination. These TCRs come from an adult in good health.

This chain links TRBV4-3 with TRBJ2-2, with D perhaps matching TRBD2 (5 bases). CDR3 length: 17 amino acids. V shed 2 bases and J shed 0 bases, with 13 bases lying between them. Germline V gives CDR1 LGHNA, CDR2 YSLEER. In DNA, the CDR3 is TGCGCCAGCAGCCAAAGTAGCGACCCCCCGAACACCGGGGAGCTGTTTTTT. It codes for CASSQSSDPPNTGELFF.

This clone came up once. The V and J genes are TRBV27 and TRBJ1-5; TRBD1 agrees at 7 bases. The CDR3 is 15 amino acids. The germline V gene encodes CDR1 MNHEY and CDR2 SMNVEV (reference sequence). After removal of 3 bases from V and 3 bases from J, the junction contained 5 bases not matched to a gene. The CDR3 bases are TGTGCCAGCAGTTTGGTGACAGGGATCAATCAGCCCCAGCATTTT. It specifies CASSLVTGINQPQHF.

This clone was picked up one time. The chain joins TRBV3-1 (or the pseudogene TRBV3-2) to TRBJ2-1; no firm D call. The germline V and J ends were trimmed by 1 base and 8 bases, with 15 bases remaining between them. CDR1 and CDR2 (germline): LGHDT, YNNKEL (reference sequence). The CDR3 sequence is 15 residues long. DNA of the CDR3: TGTGCCAGCAGCCAAGGGGTCTTATATTACGATGAGCAGTTCTTC. It translates to CASSQGVLYYDEQFF.

The rearrangement links TRBV25-1 to TRBJ1-1; 8 nucleotides align to TRBD1. This CDR3 has 17 amino acids. CDR1 is MGHDK, CDR2 SYGVNS, per germline. V lost 4 bases to trimming and J lost 5 bases; unmatched junction nucleotides: 15. CDR3 bases: TGTGCCAGCAGTGCCCCCAGGGGGCGTCTTTCCAAAACTGAAGCTTTCTTT. As protein: CASSAPRGRLSKTEAFF. The full variable domain, with the rest looked up from reference TRBV25-1 and TRBJ1-1, is EADIYQTPRYLVIGTGKKITLECSQTMGHDKMYWYQQDPGMELHLIHYSYGVNSTEKGDLSSESTVSRIRTEHFPLTLESARPSHTSQYLCASSAPRGRLSKTEAFFGQGTRLTVV.

The chain joins TRBV29-1 to TRBJ1-6, with unresolved D. The germline V and J ends were trimmed by 6 bases and 10 bases, with 19 bases remaining between them. The CDR3 sequence is 14 residues long. The germline CDR1 and CDR2 sequences are SQVTM and ANQGSEA. This chain's CDR3 is CSVALSGVGSPLHF. CDR3 sequence (DNA): TGCAGCGTCGCCCTGAGTGGGGTGGGCTCACCCCTCCACTTT.

This chain uses TRBV4-1 with TRBJ1-1; D gene ambiguous. The CDR3 has 13 amino acids. Germline V gives CDR1 MGHRA, CDR2 YSYEKL. Trimming stripped 1 base from V and 6 bases from J, with 9 bases between. In DNA, the CDR3 is TGCGCCAGCAGCCAAGGGCCCCGTCCTGAAGCTTTCTTT. Translated, it gives CASSQGPRPEAFF.

This clone was found a few times. The gene calls are TRBV27 and TRBJ1-6, with no clear D. Trimming removed 5 bases at V and 2 bases at J, with 16 bases between. From germline, CDR1 is MNHEY and CDR2 SMNVEV (reference sequence). The CDR3 length is 17 residues. The CDR3 DNA sequence: TGTGCCAGCAGTGCCCGAAGGACGGGAGCCTATAATTCACCCCTCCACTTT. Residues: CASSARRTGAYNSPLHF.

The chain combines TRBV27 with TRBJ1-6, with unresolved D. V was pared by 0 bases and J by 5 bases, with 5 bases between. CDR3 size: 14 residues. The germline gives CDR1 MNHEY, CDR2 SMNVEV (reference sequence). As DNA, the CDR3 is TGTGCCAGCAGTTTATCGCTGAATAATTCACCCCTCCACTTT. Protein sequence: CASSLSLNNSPLHF.

This chain connects TRBV6-5 to TRBJ1-5; D is possibly TRBD1 (5 bases). The V and J ends lost 6 bases and 6 bases respectively, with 15 bases between them. CDR1 and CDR2 from the germline V gene are MNHEY and SVGAGI. The CDR3 sequence is 14 residues long. The CDR3 DNA sequence: TGTGCCAGCAGCTACCGGGGCCGGGGTCAGCCCCAGCATTTT. It yields the protein CASSYRGRGQPQHF.

This rearrangement joins TRBV6-5 to TRBJ2-1; 10 bases are shared with TRBD1. The CDR3 covers 15 residues. V dropped 6 bases and J dropped 4; count of bases not matched to a gene: 6. The germline V gene has CDR1 MNHEY and CDR2 SVGAGI. DNA for the CDR3: TGTGCCAGCAGCCAGGACAGGGGGGTTTACAATGAGCAGTTCTTC. As protein: CASSQDRGVYNEQFF.

This clone is a singleton in its sample. The chain joins TRBV19 to TRBJ1-1; maybe TRBD1 (6 bases). V dropped 4 bases and J dropped 0 bases, with 15 bases sitting between them. In germline, CDR1 is LNHDA, CDR2 SQIVND (reference sequence). There are 16 residues in the CDR3. The CDR3 loop is CASSRTGQIMNTEAFF. For the CDR3, the DNA is TGTGCCAGTAGTAGGACGGGACAAATAATGAACACTGAAGCTTTCTTT.

The chain links TRBV5-4 to TRBJ2-3; TRBD2 is a possible D gene (6 bases). Trimming took 4 bases from V and 5 from J, leaving 17 bases between them. CDR1 SGHNT and CDR2 YYREEE come from the germline V gene (reference sequence). The length of the CDR3 is 15 residues. CDR3 sequence reads: CASSLGTESRDTQYF. The CDR3, as DNA: TGTGCCAGCAGCCTCGGGACTGAATCAAGAGATACGCAGTATTTT.

In DNA, the CDR3 is TGTGCCAGCAGTTCAACAGGGGTCAGGAATCAGCCCCAGCATTTT. Its translation: CASSSTGVRNQPQHF. The chain joins TRBV7-9 to TRBJ1-5; TRBD1 aligns across 7 bases. Trimming cost V 6 bases and J 4 bases; bases outside gene matches: 9. Germline lookup yields CDR1 SEHNR and CDR2 FQNEAQ (reference sequence). The CDR3 is 15 residues long.

The V call is TRBV6-1, the J call TRBJ2-7; D unclear. The ends were cut back, 2 bases at V and 3 bases at J, with 5 bases in the middle. Looked up from germline, CDR1 is MNHNS and CDR2 is SASEGT. The CDR3 runs to 12 residues. The CDR3 DNA reads TGTGCCAGCAGTGAATGGTTCTACGAGCAGTACTTC. Its translation: CASSEWFYEQYF.

In this sample, this clone turned up once. V and J are TRBV3-1 (or the pseudogene TRBV3-2) and TRBJ2-4; D could derive from TRBD1 or TRBD2 (6 bases each). The V gene's germline CDR1 is LGHDT and CDR2 YNNKEL (reference sequence). The V gene lost 0 bases and the J gene lost 1 base, with 13 bases spanning the gap. This CDR3 has 17 residues. The CDR3, as DNA: TGTGCCAGCAGCCAAGAGTGGGGGGCGCGGGCCAAAAACATTCAGTACTTC. It codes for CASSQEWGARAKNIQYF.

This clone has only one observation. The J gene is TRBJ2-7, the V gene TRBV11-3; TRBD1 aligns across 9 bases. The CDR3 contains 15 residues. The V segment lost 5 bases and the J segment 5 bases; nucleotides outside the gene matches: 10. Germline CDR1 SGHNT, CDR2 YENEEA. The CDR3 region has the DNA TGTGCCAGCAGCCAGAACCGGGACAGGGACGACGAGCAGTACTTC. Protein product: CASSQNRDRDDEQYF.

The rearrangement joins TRBV28 to TRBJ1-1; TRBD1 matches 7 bases. CDR1 and CDR2 (germline): MDHEN, SYDVKM. The CDR3 totals 14 residues. Unmatched junction bases numbered 7, after V lost 6 bases and J lost 3 bases. In DNA, the CDR3 is TGTGCCAGCAGCCCAGGGGGATCCCACACTGAAGCTTTCTTT. This sequence encodes CASSPGGSHTEAFF. Using reference TRBV28 and TRBJ1-1 for the parts outside the CDR3, the full variable domain is DVKVTQSSRYLVKRTGEKVFLECVQDMDHENMFWYRQDPGLGLRLIYFSYDVKMKEKGDIPEGYSVSREKKERFSLILESASTNQTSMYLCASSPGGSHTEAFFGQGTRLTVV.

This clone was picked up a small number of times. J is TRBJ1-3 and V is TRBV5-1; a weak D match, TRBD1 (5 bases). This CDR3 contains 15 residues. Trimming took 1 base from V and 0 from J, leaving 8 bases between them. Germline V gene sequence: CDR1 SGHRS, CDR2 YFSETQ. CDR3 sequence reads: CASSLQGSSGNTIYF. The DNA for the CDR3 is TGCGCCAGCAGCTTGCAGGGCAGCTCTGGAAACACCATATATTTT.

Here the CDR3 reads CASSIDLDSNTEAFF. The CDR3 bases are TGTGCCAGTAGTATAGATCTTGACTCGAACACTGAAGCTTTCTTT. The chain employs TRBV19 and TRBJ1-1; the D is unclear. The V gene lost 0 bases and the J gene lost 1 base, with 9 bases spanning the gap. There are 15 residues in the CDR3. Per germline, CDR1 LNHDA and CDR2 SQIVND (reference sequence).